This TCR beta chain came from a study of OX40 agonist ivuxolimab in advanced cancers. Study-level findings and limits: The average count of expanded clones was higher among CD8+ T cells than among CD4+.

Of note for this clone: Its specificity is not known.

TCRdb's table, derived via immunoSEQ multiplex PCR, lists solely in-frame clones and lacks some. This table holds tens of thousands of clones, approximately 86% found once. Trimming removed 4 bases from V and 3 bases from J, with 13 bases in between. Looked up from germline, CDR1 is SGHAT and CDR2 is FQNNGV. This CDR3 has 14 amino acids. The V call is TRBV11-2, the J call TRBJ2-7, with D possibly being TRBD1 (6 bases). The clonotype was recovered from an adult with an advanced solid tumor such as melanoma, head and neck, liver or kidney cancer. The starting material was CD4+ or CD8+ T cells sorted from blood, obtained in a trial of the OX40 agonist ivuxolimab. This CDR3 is CASSSWDKHYEQYF. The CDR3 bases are TGTGCCAGCAGCTCCTGGGACAAGCACTACGAGCAGTACTTC.